What follows are 11 T cell receptor beta chains derived from one specimen sequenced in a study of Tregs in tolerant kidney transplant recipients. Clones were read by immunoSEQ multiplex PCR, and TCRdb kept only the in-frame ones, dropping some. The sample yields 90,000 or so clones, around nine tenths seen once. Sequenced material: CD8+ T cells from blood. These receptors originate from a human donor in good health.

The rearrangement joins TRBV15 to TRBJ2-5; 9 nucleotides align to TRBD1. CDR1 is LNHNV, CDR2 YYDKDF, per germline (reference sequence). The CDR3 loop spans 15 amino acids. The V and J ends lost 4 bases and 2 bases, in that order; junction bases with no gene match: 5. CDR3 DNA sequence: TGTGCCACCAGCACTGGGACAGGGAAGCAAGAGACCCAGTACTTC. Translating gives CATSTGTGKQETQYF.

This clone is a singleton in its sample. The chain couples TRBV19 to TRBJ2-1; D possibly matches TRBD1 or TRBD2 (5 bases each). V lost 1 base to trimming and J lost 4 bases, with 14 bases between them. This CDR3 region has 16 residues. CDR1 is LNHDA, CDR2 SQIVND, per germline (reference sequence). CDR3 loop: CASSIVGTTEYNEQFF. The CDR3 DNA reads TGTGCCAGTAGTATAGTGGGGACCACTGAGTACAATGAGCAGTTCTTC.

Only one count was recorded for this clone. The CDR3 sequence: CASSQEGGGIDTQYF. Here the CDR3 DNA reads TGCGCCAGCAGCCAAGAAGGCGGGGGGATAGATACGCAGTATTTT. The rearrangement links TRBV4-1 to TRBJ2-3; TRBD2 aligns across 8 bases. Unmatched junction bases numbered 4, after V lost 0 bases and J lost 5 bases. Germline V CDR1 and CDR2: MGHRA, YSYEKL. The CDR3 extends over 15 amino acids.

This chain uses TRBV27 with TRBJ2-1; a possible D gene is TRBD1 (5 bases). The CDR3 extends over 12 amino acids. V shed 5 bases and J shed 7 bases, with 9 bases lying between them. Germline-derived CDR1 and CDR2 are MNHEY and SMNVEV (reference sequence). CDR3 loop: CASSRGHNEQFF. The CDR3 nucleotides read TGTGCCAGCAGTCGAGGACATAATGAGCAGTTCTTC.

This sequence joins TRBV6-6 and TRBJ2-7; D gene uncertain. V was trimmed by 0 bases and J by 3 bases, leaving 6 bases between them. The CDR3 is 13 amino acids. CDR1 is MNHNY and CDR2 is SVGAGI in the germline V gene (reference sequence). CDR3 in DNA: TGTGCCAGCAGTTACTCGAAACTCTACGAGCAGTACTTC. It is translated as CASSYSKLYEQYF.

J is TRBJ2-1 and V is TRBV7-6; possible D gene TRBD2, 5 bases. The CDR3 extends over 17 amino acids. Per the germline V gene, CDR1 is SGHVS and CDR2 is FNYEAQ. Deletions cut 6 bases from V and 6 bases from J, with 24 bases between. CDR3 in DNA: TGTGCCAGCAGTCCCACCGTTGAGGGTGCACTCGGCAATGAGCAGTTCTTC. This translates into CASSPTVEGALGNEQFF.

The chain recombines TRBV19 with TRBJ1-1, with 8 bases lining up with TRBD1. V was pared by 7 bases and J by 5 bases, with 18 bases of the junction left unmatched. CDR1 LNHDA and CDR2 SQIVND come from the germline V gene (reference sequence). The CDR3 runs to 17 residues. The chain's CDR3 is CASNSNLDRGRGTEAFF. CDR3 DNA sequence: TGTGCCAGTAACTCTAATTTAGACAGGGGTCGTGGGACTGAAGCTTTCTTT.

The rearrangement joins TRBV27 to TRBJ2-2, with D perhaps assigned TRBD1 or TRBD2 (5 bases each). The CDR3 has 16 amino acids. Trimming removed 2 bases at V and 1 base at J, with 11 bases between. The germline V gene has CDR1 MNHEY and CDR2 SMNVEV (reference sequence). This CDR3 reads CASSLEWGWNTGELFF. In DNA form, the CDR3 reads TGTGCCAGCAGTTTAGAATGGGGGTGGAACACCGGGGAGCTGTTTTTT.

The CDR3, as DNA: TGTGCCAGCAGCGTAGCCATTCCCCCCTACAATGAGCAGTTCTTC. Its protein is CASSVAIPPYNEQFF. This chain connects TRBV9 to TRBJ2-1; no firm D call. This CDR3 contains 15 residues. Per the germline V gene, CDR1 is SGDLS and CDR2 is YYNGEE. Trimming shortened V by 0 bases and J by 2 bases, and 9 bases separated the two germline ends.

The genes are TRBV10-3 and TRBJ2-7; D not resolved. From germline, CDR1 is ENHRY and CDR2 SYGVKD. The CDR3 runs to 14 residues. V lost 2 bases, J lost 1 base, and 9 bases lay in between. CDR3 protein: CAISEGPFSYEQYF. The DNA for the CDR3 is TGTGCCATCAGTGAGGGGCCATTTTCCTACGAGCAGTACTTC.

The chain has TRBV6-1 and TRBJ1-1, with D possibly TRBD1 on 6 matching bases. CDR1 and CDR2 (germline): MNHNS, SASEGT. Trimming cost V 10 bases and J 0 bases, with 18 bases left between them. The CDR3 contains 15 residues. Written as DNA, the CDR3 is TGTGCCACCGGGGGGGGGCCGGGAATGAACACTGAAGCTTTCTTT. Translation: CATGGGPGMNTEAFF.